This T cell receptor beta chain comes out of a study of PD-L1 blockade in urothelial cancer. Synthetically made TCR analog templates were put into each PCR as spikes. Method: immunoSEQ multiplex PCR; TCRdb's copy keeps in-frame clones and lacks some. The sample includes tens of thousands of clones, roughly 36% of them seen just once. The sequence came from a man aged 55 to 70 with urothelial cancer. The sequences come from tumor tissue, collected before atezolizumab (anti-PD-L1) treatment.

This CDR3 is CASSYGTSGRASGETQYF. In DNA, the CDR3 is TGTGCCAGCAGTTACGGGACTAGCGGGAGGGCCAGTGGAGAGACCCAGTACTTC. The genes are TRBV6-7 and TRBJ2-5; 16 bases are a match to TRBD2. TRBV6-7 is marked as an open reading frame, function uncertain. The J segment lost 4 bases and the V segment lost 2 bases, leaving 7 bases of the junction unmatched. This CDR3 region has 18 residues.